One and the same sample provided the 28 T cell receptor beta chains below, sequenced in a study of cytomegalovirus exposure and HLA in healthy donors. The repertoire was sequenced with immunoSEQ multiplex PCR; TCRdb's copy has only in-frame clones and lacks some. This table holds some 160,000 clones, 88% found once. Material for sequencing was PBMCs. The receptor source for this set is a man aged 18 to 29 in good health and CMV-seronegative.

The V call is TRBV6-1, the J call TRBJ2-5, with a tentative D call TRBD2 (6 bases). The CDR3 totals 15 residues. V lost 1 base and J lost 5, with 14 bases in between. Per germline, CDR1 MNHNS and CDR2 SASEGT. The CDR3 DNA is TGTGCCAGCAGTGAAGGCGGGGTAGGGTTGGAGACCCAGTACTTC. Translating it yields CASSEGGVGLETQYF.

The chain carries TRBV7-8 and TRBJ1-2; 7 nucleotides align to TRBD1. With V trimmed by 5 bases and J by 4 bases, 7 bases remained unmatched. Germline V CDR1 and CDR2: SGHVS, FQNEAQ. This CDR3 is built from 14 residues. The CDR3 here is CASSLRQGGYGYTF. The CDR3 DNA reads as TGTGCCAGCAGCCTCAGACAGGGTGGCTATGGCTACACCTTC.

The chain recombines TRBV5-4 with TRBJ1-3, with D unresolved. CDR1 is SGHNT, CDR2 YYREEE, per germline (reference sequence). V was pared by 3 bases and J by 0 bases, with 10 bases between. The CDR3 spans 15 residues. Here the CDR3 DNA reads TGTGCCAGCAGCTCCGGGATGAGCTCTGGAAACACCATATATTTT. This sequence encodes CASSSGMSSGNTIYF.

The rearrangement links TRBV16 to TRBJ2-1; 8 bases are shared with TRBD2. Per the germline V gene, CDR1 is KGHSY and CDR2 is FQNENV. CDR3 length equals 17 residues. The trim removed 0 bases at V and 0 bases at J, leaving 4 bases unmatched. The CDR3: CASSQSLAGGSYNEQFF. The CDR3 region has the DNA TGTGCCAGCAGCCAATCCCTTGCGGGGGGCTCCTACAATGAGCAGTTCTTC.

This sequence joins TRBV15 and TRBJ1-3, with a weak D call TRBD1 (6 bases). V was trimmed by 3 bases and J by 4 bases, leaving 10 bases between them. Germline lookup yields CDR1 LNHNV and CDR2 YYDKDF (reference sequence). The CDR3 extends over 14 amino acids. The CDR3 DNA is TGTGCCACCAGCAGGAGGACAGACGGAAACACCATATATTTT. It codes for CATSRRTDGNTIYF.

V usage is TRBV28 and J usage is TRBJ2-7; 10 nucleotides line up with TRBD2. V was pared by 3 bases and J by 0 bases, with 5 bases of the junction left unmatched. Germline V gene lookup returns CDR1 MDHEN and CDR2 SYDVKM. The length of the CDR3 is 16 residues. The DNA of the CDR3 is TGTGCCAGCAGTTTTCTAGCGGGAGTTCACTCCTACGAGCAGTACTTC. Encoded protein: CASSFLAGVHSYEQYF.

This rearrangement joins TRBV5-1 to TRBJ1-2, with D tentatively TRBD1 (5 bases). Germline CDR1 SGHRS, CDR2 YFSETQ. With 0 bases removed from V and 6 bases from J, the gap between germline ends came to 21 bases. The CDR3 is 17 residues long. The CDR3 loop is CASSLEGFRVERDGYTF. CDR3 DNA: TGCGCCAGCAGCTTGGAGGGCTTCAGGGTGGAAAGAGATGGCTACACCTTC.

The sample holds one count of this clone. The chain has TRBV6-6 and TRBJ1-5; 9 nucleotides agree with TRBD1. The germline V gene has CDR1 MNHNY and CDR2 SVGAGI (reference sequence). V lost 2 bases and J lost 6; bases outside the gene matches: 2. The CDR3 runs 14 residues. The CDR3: CASSYGTGSQPQHF. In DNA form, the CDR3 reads TGTGCCAGCAGTTACGGGACAGGGAGTCAGCCCCAGCATTTT.

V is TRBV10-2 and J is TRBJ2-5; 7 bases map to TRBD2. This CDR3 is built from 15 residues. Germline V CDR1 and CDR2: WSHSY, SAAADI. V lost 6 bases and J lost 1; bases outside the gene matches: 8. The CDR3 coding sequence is TGCGCCAGCAGAGTCCGGGACTACTCCCAAGAGACCCAGTACTTC. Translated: CASRVRDYSQETQYF.

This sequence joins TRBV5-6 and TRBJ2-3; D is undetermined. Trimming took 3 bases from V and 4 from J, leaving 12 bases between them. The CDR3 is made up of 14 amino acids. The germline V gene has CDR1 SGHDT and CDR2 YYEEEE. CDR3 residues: CASSSGDLSDTQYF. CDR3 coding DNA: TGTGCCAGCAGCTCAGGTGATCTGTCAGATACGCAGTATTTT.

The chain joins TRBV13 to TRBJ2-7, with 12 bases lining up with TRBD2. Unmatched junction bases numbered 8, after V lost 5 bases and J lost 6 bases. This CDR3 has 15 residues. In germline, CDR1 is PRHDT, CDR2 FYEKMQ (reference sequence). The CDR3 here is CASSLPLLAGGEQYF. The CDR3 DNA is TGTGCCAGCAGCCTTCCCTTACTAGCGGGGGGCGAGCAGTACTTC.

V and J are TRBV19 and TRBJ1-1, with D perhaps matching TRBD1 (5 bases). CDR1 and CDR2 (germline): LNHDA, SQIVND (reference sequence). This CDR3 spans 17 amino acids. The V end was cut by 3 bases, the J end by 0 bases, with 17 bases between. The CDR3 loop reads CASSISSRQSMNTEAFF. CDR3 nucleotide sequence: TGTGCCAGTAGTATCTCTTCCCGACAGAGTATGAACACTGAAGCTTTCTTT.

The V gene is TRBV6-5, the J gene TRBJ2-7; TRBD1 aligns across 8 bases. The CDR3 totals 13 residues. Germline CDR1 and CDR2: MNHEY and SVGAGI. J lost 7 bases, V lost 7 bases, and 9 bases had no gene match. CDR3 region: CASNQGQDREQYF. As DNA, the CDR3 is TGTGCCAGCAACCAGGGACAGGACAGGGAGCAGTACTTC.

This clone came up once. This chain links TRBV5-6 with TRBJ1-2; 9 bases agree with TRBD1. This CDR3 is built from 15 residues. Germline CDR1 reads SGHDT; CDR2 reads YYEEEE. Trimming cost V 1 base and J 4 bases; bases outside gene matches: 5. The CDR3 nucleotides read TGTGCCAGCAGCTTGCGAGGGACAGGGCGCTATGGCTACACCTTC. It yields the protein CASSLRGTGRYGYTF.

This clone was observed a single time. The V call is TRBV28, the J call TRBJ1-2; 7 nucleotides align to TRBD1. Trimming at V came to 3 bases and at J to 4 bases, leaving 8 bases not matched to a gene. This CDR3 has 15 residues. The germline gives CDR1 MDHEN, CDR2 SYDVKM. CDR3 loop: CASSFYRGSGYGYTF. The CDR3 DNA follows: TGTGCCAGCAGTTTCTACAGGGGATCTGGCTATGGCTACACCTTC.

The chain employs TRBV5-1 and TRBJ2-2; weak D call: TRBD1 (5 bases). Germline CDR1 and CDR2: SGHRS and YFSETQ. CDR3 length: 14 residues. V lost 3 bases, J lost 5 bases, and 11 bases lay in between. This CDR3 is CASSWGGRTGELFF. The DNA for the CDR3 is TGCGCCAGCAGCTGGGGCGGACGGACCGGGGAGCTGTTTTTT.

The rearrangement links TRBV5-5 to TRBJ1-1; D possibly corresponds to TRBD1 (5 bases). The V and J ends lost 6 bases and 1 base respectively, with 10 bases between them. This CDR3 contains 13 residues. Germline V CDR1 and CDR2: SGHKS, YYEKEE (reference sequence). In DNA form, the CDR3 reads TGTGCCAGCACCATTACAGGGAACACTGAAGCTTTCTTT. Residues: CASTITGNTEAFF.

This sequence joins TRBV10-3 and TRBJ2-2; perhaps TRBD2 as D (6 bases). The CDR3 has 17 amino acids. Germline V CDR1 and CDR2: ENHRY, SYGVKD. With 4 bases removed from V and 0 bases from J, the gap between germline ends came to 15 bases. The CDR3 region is CAISAGLASANTGELFF. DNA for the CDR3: TGTGCCATCAGTGCGGGGCTTGCTAGCGCGAACACCGGGGAGCTGTTTTTT.

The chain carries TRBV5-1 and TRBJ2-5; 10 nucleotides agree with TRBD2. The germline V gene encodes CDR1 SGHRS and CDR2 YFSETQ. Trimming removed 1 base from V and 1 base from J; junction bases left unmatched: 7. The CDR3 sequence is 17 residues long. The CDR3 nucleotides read TGCGCCAGCAGCTTGAGCGGGAGGGCCGGTTCCCAAGAGACCCAGTACTTC. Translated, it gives CASSLSGRAGSQETQYF.

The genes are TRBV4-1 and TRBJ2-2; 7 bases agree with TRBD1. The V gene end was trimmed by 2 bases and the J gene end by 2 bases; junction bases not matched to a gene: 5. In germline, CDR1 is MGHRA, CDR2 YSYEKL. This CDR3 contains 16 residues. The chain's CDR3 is CASSQSRDSNTGELFF. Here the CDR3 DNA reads TGCGCCAGCAGCCAATCCCGGGACAGTAACACCGGGGAGCTGTTTTTT.

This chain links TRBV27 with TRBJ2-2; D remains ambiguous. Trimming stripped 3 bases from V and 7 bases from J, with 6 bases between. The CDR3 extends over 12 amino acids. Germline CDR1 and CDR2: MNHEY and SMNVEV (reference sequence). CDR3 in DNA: TGTGCCAGCAGTTTTTCCGTCGGGGAGCTGTTTTTT. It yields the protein CASSFSVGELFF.

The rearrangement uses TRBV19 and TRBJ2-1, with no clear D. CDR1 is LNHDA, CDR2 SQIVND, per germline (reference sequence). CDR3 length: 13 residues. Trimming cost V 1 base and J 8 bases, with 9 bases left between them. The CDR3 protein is CASSIGALDEQFF. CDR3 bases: TGTGCCAGTAGTATAGGAGCGCTCGATGAGCAGTTCTTC.

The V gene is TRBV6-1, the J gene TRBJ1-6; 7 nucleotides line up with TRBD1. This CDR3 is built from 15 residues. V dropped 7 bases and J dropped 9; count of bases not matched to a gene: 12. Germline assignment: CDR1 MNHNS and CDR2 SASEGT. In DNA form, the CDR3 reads TGTGCCAGCATCTCACGGACAGGATCACTTTCACCCCTCCACTTT. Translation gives CASISRTGSLSPLHF.

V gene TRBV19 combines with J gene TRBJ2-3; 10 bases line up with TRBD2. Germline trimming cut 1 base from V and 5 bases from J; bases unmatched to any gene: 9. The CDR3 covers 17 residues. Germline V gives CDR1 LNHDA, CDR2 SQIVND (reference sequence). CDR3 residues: CASSIASSGGPGDTQYF. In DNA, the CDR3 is TGTGCCAGTAGTATAGCCAGTAGCGGGGGGCCGGGAGATACGCAGTATTTT.

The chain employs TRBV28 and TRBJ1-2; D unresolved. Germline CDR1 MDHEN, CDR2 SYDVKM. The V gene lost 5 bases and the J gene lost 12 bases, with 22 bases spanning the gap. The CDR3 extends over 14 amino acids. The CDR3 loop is CASSPQSLGGRNTF. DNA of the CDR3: TGTGCCAGCAGTCCACAATCGTTAGGAGGTAGGAACACCTTC.

The CDR3 reads CASSYTGGTDTQYF. Here the CDR3 DNA reads TGTGCCAGCAGCTATACCGGGGGCACAGATACGCAGTATTTT. The chain is built from TRBV7-2 and TRBJ2-3, with D possibly matching TRBD2 (5 bases). The germline V gene encodes CDR1 SGHTA and CDR2 FQGNSA. The CDR3 totals 14 residues. Trimming took 4 bases from V and 1 from J, leaving 9 bases between them.

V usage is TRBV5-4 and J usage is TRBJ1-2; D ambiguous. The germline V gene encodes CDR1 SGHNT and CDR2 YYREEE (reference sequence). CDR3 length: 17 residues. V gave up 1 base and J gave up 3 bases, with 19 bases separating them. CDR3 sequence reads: CASSLPSGLNMDYGYTF. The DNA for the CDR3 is TGTGCCAGCAGCTTGCCCTCCGGTCTAAATATGGACTATGGCTACACCTTC.

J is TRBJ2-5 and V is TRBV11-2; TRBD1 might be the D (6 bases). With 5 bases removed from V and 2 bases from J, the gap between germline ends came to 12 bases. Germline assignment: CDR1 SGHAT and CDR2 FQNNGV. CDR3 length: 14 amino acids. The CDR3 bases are TGTGCCAGCAGCCCCTCCGACAGGCAAGAGACCCAGTACTTC. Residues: CASSPSDRQETQYF.